This TCR beta chain was profiled in a study of early T cells in non-severe SARS-CoV-2 infection. Across the study: Alpha and beta chains were unpaired, from unsorted whole-blood bulk RNA.

This clonotype was seen more than once but under ten times. The antigen is not known. cDNA molecules, individually, were tagged with unique molecular identifiers. TCRdb re-analysed the 5' RACE reads in MiXCR, keeping a single row per CDR3 protein. The repertoire holds around 80,000 distinct CDR3 sequences, with roughly 12% as singletons. Trimming removed 5 bases from V and 0 bases from J; junction bases left unmatched: 3. CDR1 is SGHAT, CDR2 FQNNGV, per germline. This CDR3 has 14 residues. Study-level findings and limits: There was a bias toward anti-spike CD8 responses in VDJdb matching, which missed private and CD4 specificities.

The TCR was taken from an adult who was a healthcare worker with PCR-confirmed SARS-CoV-2 infection or an uninfected control (not recorded which). This chain links TRBV11-2 with TRBJ2-5, with TRBD2 matching 7 bases. This specimen consisted of whole blood, obtained at baseline. The CDR3 loop reads CASSHAGDQETQYF. CDR3 nucleotides: TGTGCCAGCAGCCACGCGGGGGACCAAGAGACCCAGTACTTC.